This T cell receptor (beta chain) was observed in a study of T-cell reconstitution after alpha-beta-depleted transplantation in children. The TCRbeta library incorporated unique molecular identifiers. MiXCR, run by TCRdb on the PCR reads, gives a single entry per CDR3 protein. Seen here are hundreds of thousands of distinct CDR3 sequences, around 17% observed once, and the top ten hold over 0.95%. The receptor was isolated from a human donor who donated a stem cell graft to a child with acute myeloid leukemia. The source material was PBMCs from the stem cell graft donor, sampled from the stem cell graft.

For the CDR3, the DNA is TGCAGTGCTGTACAGGGCCTGCAGGAGACCCAGTACTTC. Its translation is CSAVQGLQETQYF. The chain has TRBV20-1 and TRBJ2-5, with D perhaps matching TRBD1 (6 bases). CDR1 and CDR2 (germline): DFQATT, SNEGSKA (reference sequence). Trimming pared 5 bases from V and 5 bases from J, leaving 15 bases between. The CDR3 is 13 residues long.